These 20 T cell receptor beta chains share one sample of origin, sequenced in a study of cytomegalovirus exposure and HLA in healthy donors. The PCR contained 60 Vbeta and 13 Jbeta primers. The method was immunoSEQ multiplex PCR; TCRdb's version includes in-frame clones alone and lacks a portion of them. The table shows around 150,000 clones, with roughly 74% occurring only once. Sequencing was done on a sample of PBMCs. Source of these receptors: a man between 18 and 35 years old in good health and CMV-seropositive.

This clone has just a few counts. This chain uses TRBV2 with TRBJ1-2, with D unresolved. CDR1 SNHLY and CDR2 FYNNEI come from the germline V gene. The CDR3 runs to 13 residues. Trimming shortened V by 6 bases and J by 7 bases, and 15 bases separated the two germline ends. The CDR3 DNA follows: TGTGCCAGCAGAGTTCATGAGCGGTCTGGCTACACCTTC. Its translation: CASRVHERSGYTF.

The chain carries TRBV13 and TRBJ1-4; D may be TRBD1 (6 bases). V gave up 5 bases and J gave up 8 bases, with 15 bases separating them. The CDR3 length is 14 residues. CDR1 PRHDT and CDR2 FYEKMQ come from the germline V gene (reference sequence). The CDR3 loop reads CASSRRDNGEKLFF. The DNA for the CDR3 is TGTGCCAGCAGCCGCCGGGACAATGGGGAAAAACTGTTTTTT.

This clone appeared a single time. CDR3: CASSPGQGATNEKLFF. CDR3 DNA: TGTGCCAGCAGTCCCGGACAGGGAGCAACTAATGAAAAACTGTTTTTT. The chain combines TRBV28 with TRBJ1-4, with 8 positions matching TRBD1. V lost 5 bases and J lost 0; bases outside the gene matches: 5. The germline V gene encodes CDR1 MDHEN and CDR2 SYDVKM. CDR3 size: 16 residues.

This sequence joins TRBV6-5 and TRBJ2-2; 14 bases agree with TRBD2. The CDR3 loop spans 16 amino acids. V trimming: 0 bases; J trimming: 9 bases; junction bases outside the gene matches: 3. Germline CDR1 is MNHEY and CDR2 is SVGAGI. DNA of the CDR3: TGTGCCAGCAGTTACTCTGGGACTAGCGGGAGAAGGGAGCTGTTTTTT. It is translated as CASSYSGTSGRRELFF.

The rearrangement joins TRBV7-8 to TRBJ2-2, with TRBD1 as a possible D gene (5 bases). Trimming stripped 5 bases from V and 5 bases from J, with 15 bases between. This CDR3 contains 15 residues. Germline V gene lookup returns CDR1 SGHVS and CDR2 FQNEAQ. The chain's CDR3 is CASSHPGKATGELFF. In nucleotides, the CDR3 is TGTGCCAGCAGCCATCCAGGGAAGGCAACCGGGGAGCTGTTTTTT. Drawing the rest from reference TRBV7-8 and TRBJ2-2, the complete variable domain is GAGVSQSPRYKVAKRGQDVALRCDPISGHVSLFWYQQALGQGPEFLTYFQNEAQLDKSGLPSDRFFAERPEGSVSTLKIQRTQQEDSAVYLCASSHPGKATGELFFGEGSRLTVL.

The chain joins TRBV4-1 to TRBJ2-1, with TRBD2 matching 11 bases. Germline trimming cut 3 bases from V and 7 bases from J; bases unmatched to any gene: 8. Germline values: CDR1 MGHRA, CDR2 YSYEKL. The CDR3 has 16 amino acids. The CDR3 sequence is CASSHVLAGVLNEQFF. CDR3 DNA: TGCGCCAGCAGCCATGTACTAGCGGGGGTATTAAATGAGCAGTTCTTC.

This clone was seen only a few times. This chain joins TRBV10-3 and TRBJ2-3; 9 nucleotides match TRBD1. V shed 10 bases, J shed 4 bases, and the junction held 9 bases outside the gene matches. CDR3 length: 14 amino acids. Per germline, CDR1 ENHRY and CDR2 SYGVKD. The CDR3 nucleotides are TGTGCCACTCGGACAGGGGCGCTGGCAGATACGCAGTATTTT. This gives the protein CATRTGALADTQYF.

The chain has TRBV7-9 and TRBJ2-7; no clear D gene. Germline V gene sequence: CDR1 SEHNR, CDR2 FQNEAQ (reference sequence). CDR3 length: 11 residues. The germline V and J ends were trimmed by 4 bases and 3 bases, with 4 bases remaining between them. The CDR3 is CASSSNYEQYF. The CDR3 DNA reads TGTGCCAGCAGCTCAAACTACGAGCAGTACTTC.

The rearrangement uses TRBV11-2 and TRBJ2-1, with 8 bases lining up with TRBD2. This CDR3 region has 16 residues. Germline values: CDR1 SGHAT, CDR2 FQNNGV. The J segment lost 8 bases and the V segment lost 3 bases, leaving 12 bases of the junction unmatched. CDR3 sequence (DNA): TGTGCCAGCAGCTTTCCACGCGGGAGGCTTCGGCATGAGCAGTTCTTC. It translates to CASSFPRGRLRHEQFF.

The chain carries TRBV4-2 and TRBJ2-3; 9 bases are shared with TRBD2. The CDR3 length is 14 residues. The V and J ends lost 4 bases and 4 bases, in that order; junction bases with no gene match: 3. In germline, CDR1 is LGHNA, CDR2 YNFKEQ. The CDR3 sequence is CASSRSGSPDTQYF. For the CDR3, the DNA is TGTGCCAGCAGCCGTAGCGGGAGCCCAGATACGCAGTATTTT.

V gene TRBV13 combines with J gene TRBJ1-2; 9 nucleotides line up with TRBD1. This CDR3 region has 14 residues. V lost 6 bases to trimming and J lost 10 bases; unmatched junction nucleotides: 12. CDR1 is PRHDT, CDR2 FYEKMQ, per germline (reference sequence). The CDR3 is CASSSGTGSNHYTF. CDR3 nucleotide sequence: TGTGCCAGCAGTTCCGGGACAGGGTCTAATCACTACACCTTC.

A single count supports this clone. The chain is built from TRBV18 and TRBJ2-7; D is unresolved. The CDR3 is made up of 13 amino acids. V lost 5 bases and J 6 bases, leaving 14 bases between the germline ends. Germline V gives CDR1 KGHSH, CDR2 LQKENI. CDR3 sequence (DNA): TGTGCCAGCTCAGTTGCGAGGAACGGCGAGCAGTACTTC. Its protein is CASSVARNGEQYF.

This clone has only a few counts. This rearrangement joins TRBV2 to TRBJ2-7; tentative D call: TRBD1 (6 bases). Trimming pared 6 bases from V and 5 bases from J, leaving 17 bases between. The CDR3 is 14 residues long. Per the germline V gene, CDR1 is SNHLY and CDR2 is FYNNEI. CDR3 region: CASRQPDRNHEQYF. In DNA, the CDR3 is TGTGCCAGCAGACAACCAGACAGGAACCACGAGCAGTACTTC.

This clone appeared once. This sequence joins TRBV5-1 and TRBJ1-1, with D hard to call. This CDR3 has 14 residues. Trimming shortened V by 4 bases and J by 5 bases, and 15 bases separated the two germline ends. The germline V gene encodes CDR1 SGHRS and CDR2 YFSETQ. Here the CDR3 reads CASSVRELRTEAFF. CDR3 bases: TGCGCCAGCAGCGTACGGGAGCTAAGGACTGAAGCTTTCTTT.

The chain joins TRBV9 to TRBJ2-5, with D uncertain. The J call is doubtful: the DNA matches TRBJ2-7 better. The CDR3 is made up of 15 amino acids. Germline V gene data show CDR1 as SGDLS and CDR2 as YYNGEE. CDR3 sequence reads: CASSVDRVGNDEQYF. CDR3 in DNA: TGTGCCAGCAGCGTAGATCGGGTAGGAAACGACGAGCAGTACTTC.

Comments on this clone: Mismatch with germline at one junction end may stem from a read error. The rearrangement links TRBV7-9 to TRBJ1-5; D is unresolved. The germline V gene encodes CDR1 SEHNR and CDR2 FQNEAQ (reference sequence). The CDR3 has 13 amino acids. CDR3: CASSLNSNQPQHF. CDR3 nucleotides: TGTGCCAGCAGCTTAAACAGCAACCAGCCCCAGCATTTT.

J is TRBJ1-5 and V is TRBV2; 7 bases align to TRBD1. The CDR3 runs 16 residues. V lost 3 bases to trimming and J lost 6 bases; unmatched junction nucleotides: 11. Germline V gene data show CDR1 as SNHLY and CDR2 as FYNNEI. The CDR3 DNA is TGTGCCAGCAGTGACCACAGGGGCTCGGAAACTCAGCCCCAGCATTTT. Translation gives CASSDHRGSETQPQHF.

The chain combines TRBV5-8 with TRBJ2-7; TRBD1 aligns across 7 bases. The ends lost 1 base at V and 3 bases at J; junction bases unmatched: 13. The germline CDR1 and CDR2 sequences are SGHTS and YDEGEE. This CDR3 region has 17 residues. This chain's CDR3 is CASSLILGGSPIYEQYF. CDR3 sequence (DNA): TGTGCCAGCAGCTTGATTTTAGGGGGCTCCCCGATCTACGAGCAGTACTTC.

This clone occurred a few times. This chain connects TRBV7-9 to TRBJ1-4; 8 bases match TRBD1. This CDR3 has 16 amino acids. Germline values: CDR1 SEHNR, CDR2 FQNEAQ (reference sequence). With V trimmed by 5 bases and J by 7 bases, 12 bases remained unmatched. CDR3: CASSPEQGGFGEKLFF. CDR3 sequence (DNA): TGTGCCAGCAGCCCCGAACAGGGGGGCTTTGGTGAAAAACTGTTTTTT.

This clone was observed a few times. V usage is TRBV19 and J usage is TRBJ2-3; the D is unclear. Germline loops: CDR1 LNHDA, CDR2 SQIVND (reference sequence). This CDR3 is built from 11 residues. With 6 bases removed from V and 5 bases from J, the gap between germline ends came to 6 bases. The CDR3 coding sequence is TGTGCCAGTAGCATCAGAGATACGCAGTATTTT. Translating it yields CASSIRDTQYF. Full variable domain (outside the CDR3, taken from reference TRBV19 and TRBJ2-3): DGGITQSPKYLFRKEGQNVTLSCEQNLNHDAMYWYRQDPGQGLRLIYYSQIVNDFQKGDIAEGYSVSREKKESFPLTVTSAQKNPTAFYLCASSIRDTQYFGPGTRLTVL.